The T cell receptor beta chain under discussion was sequenced for a study of identical twins (dated by TCRdb to 2016 to 2017). Background for the entire study: TCR alpha and beta repertoires from monozygotic twins, unrelated adults of various ages and cord blood were deep-sequenced to test whether fetal clonotypes persist. To rule out contamination, replicate twin experiments were performed at different times with different library preparation protocols.

Sequences MGHRA (CDR1) and YSYEKL (CDR2) are obtained from the germline V gene. The CDR3 covers 15 residues, taking in both the cysteine and the phenylalanine. Kept here is only the CDR3 DNA, which spans 45 bases and is read in frame from base 1. V sheds 0 bases and J sheds 8 bases, leaving 14 bases between their ends. A few counts support this clonotype. There is no known antigen for this receptor. No much larger clone exists at a distance of one base, and base qualities are not known. Every donor was a healthy Caucasian. The twin cohort comprised three pairs of female monozygotic twins, all aged roughly 18 to 30 years. Peripheral blood mononuclear cells were used as the source from which RNA for TCR libraries was isolated. Results and caveats for the whole study, not just this receptor: In beta out-of-frame sequences, excess twin sharing was weaker, because having fewer shared sequences lowered the signal-to-noise ratio. Out-of-frame TCR alpha sequences shared between twins showed an excess of low generation-probability sequences compared with coincidental sharing between unrelated individuals. Invariant T cells such as MAIT and iNKT could partly confound zero-insertion analyses, although diverse VJ usage argued against such confounding for most clonotypes. Fewer insertions were carried by abundant cord blood beta clonotypes, a similar but weaker trend appeared in young adult naive repertoires, and no such trend appeared in memory repertoires. Because the same donors could not be followed over many years, the conclusions relied on cross-sectional statistical analysis. Out-of-frame TCR alpha sharing in monozygotic twins was systematically underestimated by recombination models, whereas sharing between unrelated individuals was in agreement with the recombination models.

The library was built by means of 5' RACE. Instrument used: Illumina HiSeq 2000. A universal primer binding site was introduced by template switching, and a unique molecular identifier was present in the final cDNA, enabling accurate counting of TCR cDNA molecules. Specific primers in the conserved constant-segment region were used to synthesize first-strand cDNA for the TCR alpha and beta chains. To control for contamination, every cDNA library was double barcoded, receiving both a SMART-Mk sample barcode and Illumina barcodes. Two successive PCR steps introduced TruSeq adapter sequences along with Illumina sample barcodes. The TCR alpha and beta cDNA libraries were sequenced on the Illumina HiSeq platform using custom primers. As for the original processing: Unique molecular identifiers were extracted from raw reads with MiGEC, and CDR3 positions were determined with MiXCR. For each individual, recombination models were inferred using an EM algorithm with the repgenHMM and IGoR tools. Shared clonotype analysis was performed with the tcR package in R, normalizing sharing by the product of cloneset sizes. To study raw recombination without the effects of thymic and clonal selection, out-of-frame nonproductive sequences were analyzed. Clones were called with MiXCR by TCRdb after fastp trimmed the public reads at Q25, and only in-frame beta chains were retained. CDR3 protein sequences are deduplicated, and each keeps its most common genes and DNA. TCRdb assigned the V and J calls; the authors' analysis was not used. Counted in this sample were about 890,000 distinct CDR3 sequences; roughly an eighth of them appeared once. The ten largest clonotypes hold under 2% of the sample.

The same specimen was also included in a second study, on yellow fever vaccine responses in identical twins. As the second paper documents: According to the authors, the vaccine-induced T cell response in identical twins seemed to be partly convergent and partly specific to each individual. The study precisely tracked vaccine-responding T cell clones in identical twins.

Sequencing was carried out using PBMCs. The chain is assembled from TRBV4-1 and TRBJ2-1; confidence is insufficient to name the D gene. The sequence derives from a young woman in good health. In nucleotide form, the sequence is TGCGCCAGCAGCCAAGAAGGGCCCACCTTGGATGAGCAGTTCTTC. Translated, this gives CASSQEGPTLDEQFF.